The 25 T cell receptor beta chains in this list originate from one sample, sequenced in a study of blood T cell repertoires in COVID-19. The method was immunoSEQ multiplex PCR; TCRdb's version includes in-frame clones alone and lacks a portion of them. The table shows just over 350,000 clones, with 75% to 90% occurring only once. The sequencing input was peripheral blood. These receptors were obtained from an older woman with COVID-19, enrolled during active disease.

This chain links TRBV6-1 with TRBJ1-2; no reliable D call. CDR3 length: 13 residues. Germline lookup yields CDR1 MNHNS and CDR2 SASEGT. Trimming stripped 0 bases from V and 4 bases from J, with 6 bases between. This chain's CDR3 is CASSEAVIYGYTF. As DNA, the CDR3 is TGTGCCAGCAGTGAAGCTGTAATCTATGGCTACACCTTC.

The V gene is TRBV6-4, the J gene TRBJ2-7; 9 bases map to TRBD2. Germline V gene lookup returns CDR1 MRHNA and CDR2 SNTAGT. The ends lost 4 bases at V and 0 bases at J; junction bases unmatched: 4. The length of the CDR3 is 15 residues. CDR3 loop: CASSVAGDLSYEQYF. Here the CDR3 DNA reads TGTGCCAGCAGTGTAGCGGGGGACCTCTCCTACGAGCAGTACTTC.

The chain couples TRBV5-1 to TRBJ2-7, with 9 positions matching TRBD1. Trimming cost V 0 bases and J 7 bases; bases outside gene matches: 8. The V gene's germline CDR1 is SGHRS and CDR2 YFSETQ. This CDR3 spans 15 amino acids. The CDR3: CASSLARDRVSEQYF. The CDR3 DNA is TGCGCCAGCAGCTTGGCGCGGGACAGGGTATCTGAGCAGTACTTC.

The V and J genes are TRBV7-9 and TRBJ1-1, with D hard to call. The CDR3 runs to 13 residues. Germline V gives CDR1 SEHNR, CDR2 FQNEAQ (reference sequence). Trimming removed 5 bases at V and 3 bases at J, with 10 bases between. CDR3 protein: CASSLQGDTEAFF. The CDR3 nucleotides read TGTGCCAGCAGCCTCCAAGGAGACACTGAAGCTTTCTTT.

The chain recombines TRBV10-1 with TRBJ1-1, with 7 bases matching TRBD1. This CDR3 is built from 19 residues. V dropped 8 bases and J dropped 5; count of bases not matched to a gene: 26. The V gene's germline CDR1 is WNHNN and CDR2 SYGVQD (reference sequence). The CDR3 loop is CASSLFIPPESKQGTEAFF. Written as DNA, the CDR3 is TGCGCCAGCTCCCTTTTCATACCCCCTGAATCAAAACAGGGGACTGAAGCTTTCTTT.

V usage is TRBV2 and J usage is TRBJ1-1, with a possible D match to TRBD1 (6 bases). V dropped 1 base and J dropped 0 bases, with 12 bases sitting between them. The CDR3 runs 16 residues. Looked up from germline, CDR1 is SNHLY and CDR2 is FYNNEI. The CDR3 DNA follows: TGTGCCAGCAGTGAAGAGGGGGGAGGGATGAACACTGAAGCTTTCTTT. Translating gives CASSEEGGGMNTEAFF.

This clone was observed a handful of times. Other DNA sequences in the sample encode the same CDR3. The genes are TRBV5-1 and TRBJ1-5; the D is unclear. The germline V and J ends were trimmed by 7 bases and 2 bases, with 10 bases remaining between them. Germline V gene data show CDR1 as SGHRS and CDR2 as YFSETQ. This CDR3 spans 13 amino acids. The CDR3 loop is CASSPQGNQPQHF. In DNA form, the CDR3 reads TGCGCCAGCTCCCCCCAGGGCAATCAGCCCCAGCATTTT.

The chain uses TRBV6-5 and TRBJ2-3; D is perhaps TRBD1 (5 bases). The CDR3 runs 14 residues. Germline CDR1 is MNHEY and CDR2 is SVGAGI. V gave up 4 bases and J gave up 0 bases, with 8 bases separating them. The CDR3 bases are TGTGCCAGCAGTTGGGGCCTTAGCACAGATACGCAGTATTTT. This encodes CASSWGLSTDTQYF.

This clone appeared a few times. The gene calls are TRBV9 and TRBJ1-6; D possibly corresponds to TRBD1 (6 bases). In germline, CDR1 is SGDLS, CDR2 YYNGEE. Trimming removed 0 bases at V and 15 bases at J, with 19 bases between. The CDR3 runs to 15 residues. The CDR3 loop is CASSVDPVSVGGLHF. DNA of the CDR3: TGTGCCAGCAGCGTAGATCCAGTGTCCGTAGGGGGCCTCCACTTT.

The chain links TRBV12-2 to TRBJ1-2; TRBD1, as called in the table, went unchecked against the DNA. TRBV12-2 is labeled a pseudogene. The CDR3 has 17 amino acids. CDR3 DNA: TGTGCAAGTCGCCTCATCCCGGGGGGACAGGCTCACTATGGCTACACCTTC. Translated, it gives CASRLIPGGQAHYGYTF.

The J gene is TRBJ2-6, the V gene TRBV10-3; possible D gene TRBD2, 7 bases. The germline gives CDR1 ENHRY, CDR2 SYGVKD. Deletions cut 2 bases from V and 0 bases from J, with 17 bases between. This CDR3 comprises 19 residues. The chain's CDR3 is CAISEPWGGPSSGANVLTF. CDR3 nucleotides: TGTGCCATCAGTGAGCCCTGGGGGGGGCCTAGCTCTGGGGCCAACGTCCTGACTTTC.

This chain joins TRBV19 and TRBJ2-3; 8 nucleotides agree with TRBD2. The CDR3 sequence is 15 residues long. The ends lost 4 bases at V and 1 base at J; junction bases unmatched: 4. Germline CDR1 and CDR2: LNHDA and SQIVND (reference sequence). CDR3 amino acids: CASSTGLVGTDTQYF. As DNA, the CDR3 is TGTGCCAGTAGTACGGGACTAGTTGGCACAGATACGCAGTATTTT.

This clone was observed at least ten times. The chain employs TRBV2 and TRBJ2-3; no clear D gene. From germline, CDR1 is SNHLY and CDR2 FYNNEI. CDR3 length: 11 residues. Trimming pared 8 bases from V and 2 bases from J, leaving 5 bases between. CDR3 protein: CASAYTDTQYF. In DNA form, the CDR3 reads TGTGCCAGCGCGTACACAGATACGCAGTATTTT.

This clone has a handful of counts. The junction differs from germline at one of its ends, possibly a read error. The chain recombines TRBV28 with TRBJ2-7; 7 nucleotides agree with TRBD1. Germline CDR1 reads MDHEN; CDR2 reads SYDVKM. The CDR3 covers 11 residues. This CDR3 is CASRDTGEPNF. The DNA for the CDR3 is TGTGCCAGCAGAGATACAGGGGAACCTAACTTC.

V and J are TRBV10-3 and TRBJ2-1; tentative D call: TRBD2 (6 bases). Per the germline V gene, CDR1 is ENHRY and CDR2 is SYGVKD. V was trimmed by 4 bases and J by 7 bases, leaving 23 bases between them. The CDR3 contains 17 residues. CDR3 residues: CAISGGGPGVQGNEQFF. CDR3 coding DNA: TGTGCCATCAGTGGAGGAGGGCCGGGGGTACAAGGGAATGAGCAGTTCTTC.

The genes are TRBV19 and TRBJ2-5; the match to TRBD1 covers 7 bases. The V and J ends lost 6 bases and 1 base, in that order; junction bases with no gene match: 8. Germline V CDR1 and CDR2: LNHDA, SQIVND (reference sequence). This CDR3 is 15 amino acids long. CDR3 sequence (DNA): TGTGCCAGTAGCCCGACAGGGCCCTCCCAAGAGACCCAGTACTTC. Translating it yields CASSPTGPSQETQYF.

The chain recombines TRBV30 with TRBJ1-4; unclear D gene. Germline lookup yields CDR1 GTSNPN and CDR2 SVGIG (reference sequence). Deletions cut 2 bases from V and 0 bases from J, with 10 bases between. The CDR3 runs 15 residues. Here the CDR3 DNA reads TGTGCCTGGAGTCTCCAGCGTGCAACTAATGAAAAACTGTTTTTT. Protein product: CAWSLQRATNEKLFF. The whole variable domain, filled in from reference TRBV30 and TRBJ1-4, reads SQTIHQWPATLVQPVGSPLSLECTVEGTSNPNLYWYRQAAGRGLQLLFYSVGIGQISSEVPQNLSASRPQDRQFILSSKKLLLSDSGFYLCAWSLQRATNEKLFFGSGTQLSVL.

The V call is TRBV19, the J call TRBJ2-1; 12 bases are a match to TRBD2. This CDR3 has 16 residues. V shed 0 bases, J shed 8 bases, and the junction held 5 bases outside the gene matches. CDR1 and CDR2 from the germline V gene are LNHDA and SQIVND (reference sequence). The chain's CDR3 is CASSIELAGGRDEQFF. In DNA form, the CDR3 reads TGTGCCAGTAGTATAGAGCTAGCGGGGGGGCGAGATGAGCAGTTCTTC.

V gene TRBV2 combines with J gene TRBJ1-5; D not resolved. This CDR3 is 11 amino acids long. Germline loops: CDR1 SNHLY, CDR2 FYNNEI. V lost 3 bases to trimming and J lost 12 bases, with 9 bases between them. For the CDR3, the DNA is TGTGCCAGCAGTGAGGTCGGCGGCCAGCATTTT. It specifies CASSEVGGQHF.

V is TRBV7-2 and J is TRBJ2-7, with a tentative D call TRBD2 (6 bases). The germline V gene has CDR1 SGHTA and CDR2 FQGNSA. V lost 2 bases and J 3 bases, leaving 23 bases between the germline ends. The CDR3 extends over 18 amino acids. CDR3 in DNA: TGTGCCAGCAGCTTATACGGTTTACCGGACGGAGGGATCTACGAGCAGTACTTC. Translating gives CASSLYGLPDGGIYEQYF.

This rearrangement joins TRBV7-2 to TRBJ1-4; 8 bases fit TRBD1. J was trimmed by 3 bases and V by 5 bases; bases with no gene match: 5. This CDR3 region has 15 residues. Germline V gene sequence: CDR1 SGHTA, CDR2 FQGNSA. The CDR3 protein is CASSGQGTANEKLFF. The CDR3, as DNA: TGTGCCAGCAGCGGACAGGGTACCGCTAATGAAAAACTGTTTTTT.

The rearrangement joins TRBV7-8 to TRBJ1-6, with a weak D call TRBD1 (6 bases). The ends were cut back, 5 bases at V and 2 bases at J, with 16 bases in the middle. The CDR3 runs 17 residues. CDR1 SGHVS and CDR2 FQNEAQ come from the germline V gene. CDR3 in amino acids: CASSPYRVRTYNSPLHF. The CDR3 bases are TGTGCCAGCAGCCCATACAGGGTACGGACCTATAATTCACCCCTCCACTTT.

This clone was recorded once. The chain links TRBV5-6 to TRBJ1-1; 7 bases are shared with TRBD1. Germline assignment: CDR1 SGHDT and CDR2 YYEEEE. The V and J ends lost 2 bases and 1 base, in that order; junction bases with no gene match: 8. The CDR3 is 16 residues long. The CDR3 nucleotides are TGTGCCAGCAGCTTTCCGCGGACAGGAGAGAACACTGAAGCTTTCTTT. Its translation: CASSFPRTGENTEAFF. Full variable domain (outside the CDR3, taken from reference TRBV5-6 and TRBJ1-1): DAGVTQSPTHLIKTRGQQVTLRCSPKSGHDTVSWYQQALGQGPQFIFQYYEEEERQRGNFPDRFSGHQFPNYSSELNVNALLLGDSALYLCASSFPRTGENTEAFFGQGTRLTVV.

The chain couples TRBV5-6 to TRBJ1-1, with D tentatively TRBD1 (6 bases). The CDR3 runs 15 residues. Per the germline V gene, CDR1 is SGHDT and CDR2 is YYEEEE. V gave up 4 bases and J gave up 4 bases, with 17 bases separating them. CDR3 DNA sequence: TGTGCCAGCAGCCAAATTCAGACAGGTACCACTGAAGCTTTCTTT. Protein sequence: CASSQIQTGTTEAFF. Supplemented by reference TRBV5-6 and TRBJ1-1, the full variable domain reads DAGVTQSPTHLIKTRGQQVTLRCSPKSGHDTVSWYQQALGQGPQFIFQYYEEEERQRGNFPDRFSGHQFPNYSSELNVNALLLGDSALYLCASSQIQTGTTEAFFGQGTRLTVV.

The chain carries TRBV12-2 and TRBJ2-7; the table's D call, TRBD2, was not checked against the DNA. TRBV12-2 is a pseudogene segment. CDR3 length: 15 amino acids. Written as DNA, the CDR3 is TGTGCAAGTCGCTTAGATCGGACTAGCATATACGAGCAGTACTTC. Amino acid sequence: CASRLDRTSIYEQYF.